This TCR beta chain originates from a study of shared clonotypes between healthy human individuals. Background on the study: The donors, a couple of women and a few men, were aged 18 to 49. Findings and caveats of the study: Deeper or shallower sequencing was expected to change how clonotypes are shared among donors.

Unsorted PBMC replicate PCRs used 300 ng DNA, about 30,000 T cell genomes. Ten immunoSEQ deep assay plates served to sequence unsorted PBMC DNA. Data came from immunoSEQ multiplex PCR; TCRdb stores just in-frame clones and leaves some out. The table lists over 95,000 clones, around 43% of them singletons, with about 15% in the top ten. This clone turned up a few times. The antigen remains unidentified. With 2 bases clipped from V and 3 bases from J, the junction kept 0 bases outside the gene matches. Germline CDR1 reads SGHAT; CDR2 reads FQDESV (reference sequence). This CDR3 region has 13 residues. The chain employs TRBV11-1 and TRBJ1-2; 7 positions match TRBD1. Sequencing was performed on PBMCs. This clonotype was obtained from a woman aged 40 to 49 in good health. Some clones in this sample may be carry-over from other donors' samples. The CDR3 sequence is CASSLQGDYGYTF. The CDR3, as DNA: TGTGCCAGCAGCTTACAGGGGGACTATGGCTACACCTTC.